The text below deals with one T cell receptor beta chain. The sample is drawn from a study of identical twins. In TCRdb, the 5' RACE reads were re-called with MiXCR into one record per CDR3 protein. Seen here are fewer than 250,000 distinct CDR3 sequences, around 15% observed once, and the top ten hold around two fifths. These same data were also listed under a study on T cells expressing NK-cell markers.

This receptor was obtained from a young woman in good health. Source material: CD8+ T cells sorted from blood.

In DNA, the CDR3 is TGCGCCAGCAGCCAAAAAGATACGCAGTATTTT. This translates into CASSQKDTQYF. The rearrangement links TRBV4-1 to TRBJ2-3; D gene unclear. Germline CDR1 and CDR2: MGHRA and YSYEKL. The CDR3 consists of 11 residues. With 2 bases removed from V and 5 bases from J, the gap between germline ends came to 2 bases.